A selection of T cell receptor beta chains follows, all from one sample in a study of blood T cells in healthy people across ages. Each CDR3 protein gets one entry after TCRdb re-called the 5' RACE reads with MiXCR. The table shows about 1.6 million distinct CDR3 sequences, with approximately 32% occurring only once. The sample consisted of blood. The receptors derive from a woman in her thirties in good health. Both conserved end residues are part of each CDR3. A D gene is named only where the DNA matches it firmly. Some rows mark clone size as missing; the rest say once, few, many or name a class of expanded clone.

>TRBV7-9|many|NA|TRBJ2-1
TGTGCCAGCAGCTCTGGCGAGCAGTTCTTC
CASSSGEQFF
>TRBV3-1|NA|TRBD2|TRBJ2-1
TGTGCCAGCAGCCAACCTAGCGGGAGGATCAATGAGCAGTTCTTC
CASSQPSGRINEQFF
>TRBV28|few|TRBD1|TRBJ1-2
TGTGCCAGCATCGAAAATCCTACAGGGGGATATGGCTACACCTTC
CASIENPTGGYGYTF
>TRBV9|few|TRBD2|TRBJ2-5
TGTGCCAGCAGCGTAGCCATAGGACTAGCGGAAGAGACCCAGTACTTC
CASSVAIGLAEETQYF
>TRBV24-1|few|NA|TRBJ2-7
TGTGCCACCAGTGATCCTGCATACAGCTCCTACGAGCAGTACTTC
CATSDPAYSSYEQYF
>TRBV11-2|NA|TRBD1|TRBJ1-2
TGTGCCAGCAGCCCCGGGGGGACAGGGGGAGGCTACACCTTC
CASSPGGTGGGYTF
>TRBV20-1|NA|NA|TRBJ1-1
TGCAGTGCTGGGGGACGGAGGAACACTGAAGCTTTCTTT
CSAGGRRNTEAFF
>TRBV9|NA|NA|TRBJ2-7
TGTGCCAGCAGCGTAGCACCGACACCCTACGAGCAGTACTTC
CASSVAPTPYEQYF
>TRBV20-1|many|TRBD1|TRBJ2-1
TGCAGTGCTAAGGGGGACAGCCTTACTGCCTACAATGAGCAGTTCTTC
CSAKGDSLTAYNEQFF
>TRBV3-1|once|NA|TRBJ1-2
TGTGCCAGCAGCCCTATGCGGGGGGTTGGCTATGGCTACACCTTC
CASSPMRGVGYGYTF
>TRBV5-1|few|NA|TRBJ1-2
TGCGCCAGCAGCTTAACGACAGGAGCTAACTATGGCTACACCTTC
CASSLTTGANYGYTF
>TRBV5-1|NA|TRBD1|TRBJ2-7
TGCGCCAGCATGAGTACAGGGGCGACCTACGAGCAGTACTTC
CASMSTGATYEQYF
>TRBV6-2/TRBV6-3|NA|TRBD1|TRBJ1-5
TGTGCCAGCAGTTACTCGGGCAGGGGGCTAGGACAGCCCCAGCATTTT
CASSYSGRGLGQPQHF
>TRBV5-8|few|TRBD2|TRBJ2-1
TGTGCCAGCAGCTTGACTGGACTAGCGGGGGATGAGCAGTTCTTC
CASSLTGLAGDEQFF
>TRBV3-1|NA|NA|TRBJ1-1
TGTGCCAGCAGCCCGGAGCCCCAAATTGCTGAAGCTTTCTTT
CASSPEPQIAEAFF
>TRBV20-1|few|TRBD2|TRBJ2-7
TGCAGTGCTACTAGGACTAGAAGGGCCGACGAGCAGTACTTC
CSATRTRRADEQYF
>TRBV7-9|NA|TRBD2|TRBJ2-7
TGTGCCAGCAGCTTAGGGGGGCGACTAGCGGATTACGAGCAGTACTTC
CASSLGGRLADYEQYF
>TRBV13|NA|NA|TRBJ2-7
TGTGCCAGCAGAGAGGGACACGGAGCCTACGAGCAGTACTTC
CASREGHGAYEQYF
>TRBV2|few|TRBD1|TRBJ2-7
TGTGCTATCGGACAGGGCCGCTACGAGCAGTACTTC
CAIGQGRYEQYF
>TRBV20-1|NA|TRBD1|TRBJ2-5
TGCAGTGCTAGAACCACAGGGGGCGTCGAGACCCAGTACTTC
CSARTTGGVETQYF
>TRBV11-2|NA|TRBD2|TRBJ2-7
TGTGCCAGCAGCTATCTTTTTTCGTGGGAGGGCCTCAACGAGCAGTACTTC
CASSYLFSWEGLNEQYF
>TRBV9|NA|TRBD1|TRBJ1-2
TGTGCCAGCAGCGACGGGACAGGTCATAACTATGGCTACACCTTC
CASSDGTGHNYGYTF
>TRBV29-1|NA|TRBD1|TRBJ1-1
TGCAGCGCCGGGACAGGGGCCTCGAACACTGAAGCTTTCTTT
CSAGTGASNTEAFF
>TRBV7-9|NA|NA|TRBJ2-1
TGTGCCAGCAGCTTAGTTGGAGATTTTAATGTCAATGAGCAGTTCTTC
CASSLVGDFNVNEQFF
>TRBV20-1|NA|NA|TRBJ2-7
TGCAGTGCTAGCCCTTACTCCTACGAGCAGTACTTC
CSASPYSYEQYF
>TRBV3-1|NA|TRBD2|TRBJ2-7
TGTGCCAGCAGCCAAGGGACTAGCGGGAGCGGGTACGAGCAGTACTTC
CASSQGTSGSGYEQYF
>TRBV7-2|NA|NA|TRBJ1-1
TGTGCCAGCAGCTTAAGGGGGACAAGAACGGCTGAAGCTTTCTTT
CASSLRGTRTAEAFF
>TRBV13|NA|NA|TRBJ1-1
TGTGCCAGCAGCTTGGTCTACACTGAAGCTTTCTTT
CASSLVYTEAFF
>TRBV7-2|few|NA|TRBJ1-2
TGTGCCAGCAGGATAGGGGGGGAGGCTAACTATGGCTACACCTTC
CASRIGGEANYGYTF
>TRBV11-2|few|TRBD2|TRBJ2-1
TGTGCCAGCAGCTCACATAGCGGGGGGGCACTAGATGAGCAGTTCTTC
CASSSHSGGALDEQFF
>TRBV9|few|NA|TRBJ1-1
TGTGCCAGCAGCTCCGGGGGTGACGGCACTGAAGCTTTCTTT
CASSSGGDGTEAFF
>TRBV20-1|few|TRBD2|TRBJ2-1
TGCAGTGCTCCCCCGACCAAGACTAGCGGGGGCCCCTCGAGCTCCTACAATGAGCAGTTCTTC
CSAPPTKTSGGPSSSYNEQFF
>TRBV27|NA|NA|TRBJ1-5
TGTGCCGGCAGTTCCTCCTGGGGGAGGTTACCCCAGCATTTT
CAGSSSWGRLPQHF
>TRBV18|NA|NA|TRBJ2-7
TGTGCCAGCTCACCATCGGGGGGCCACGAGCAGTACTTC
CASSPSGGHEQYF
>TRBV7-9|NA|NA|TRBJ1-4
TGTGCCAGCACAGATTGGTCCGGGGCGGAGGAAAAACTGTTTTTT
CASTDWSGAEEKLFF
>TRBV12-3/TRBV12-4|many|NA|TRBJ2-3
TGTGCCAGCAGTTCCCTCAGGGGATTCACAGATACGCAGTATTTT
CASSSLRGFTDTQYF
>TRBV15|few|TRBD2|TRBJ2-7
TGTGCCACCAGCAGAGATCGGCGGGGGGCCAAACCCTACGAGCAGTACTTC
CATSRDRRGAKPYEQYF
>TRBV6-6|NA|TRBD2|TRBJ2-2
TGTGCCAGCAGCCCAAGACTAGCGGGAGTAAACACCGGGGAGCTGTTTTTT
CASSPRLAGVNTGELFF
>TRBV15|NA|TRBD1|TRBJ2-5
TGTGCCACCAGCGGGAGCCAGGGGGTTCAAGAGACCCAGTACTTC
CATSGSQGVQETQYF
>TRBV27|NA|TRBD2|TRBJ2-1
TGTGCCAGCAGTTTATTCCCCACCCGGACTAGCGCCTACAATGAGCAGTTCTTC
CASSLFPTRTSAYNEQFF
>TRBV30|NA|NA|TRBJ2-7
TGTGCCTGGAGCGATTTGCACTACGAGCAGTACTTC
CAWSDLHYEQYF
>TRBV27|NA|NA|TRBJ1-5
TGTGCCAGCAGTTTTCCAGGTAGCAATCAGCCCCAGCATTTT
CASSFPGSNQPQHF
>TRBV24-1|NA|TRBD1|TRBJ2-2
TGTGCCACCAGTGATTCGGACAGGGGGCCAAACCGGGAGCTGTTTTTT
CATSDSDRGPNRELFF
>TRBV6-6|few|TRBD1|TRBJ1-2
TGTGCCAGCAGTTACGCACAGGGGAGAAACTATGGCTACACCTTC
CASSYAQGRNYGYTF
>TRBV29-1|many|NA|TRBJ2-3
TGCAGCGTTGAAAAGTCATCAGATACGCAGTATTTT
CSVEKSSDTQYF
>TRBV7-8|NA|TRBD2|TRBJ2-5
TGTGCCAGCAGCTGGGGACTAGCGGAGTCAGGGGGGACCCAGTACTTC
CASSWGLAESGGTQYF
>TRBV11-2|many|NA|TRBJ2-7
TGTGCCAGCAGCTTCGTTGAGGGGTCCTACGAGCAGTACTTC
CASSFVEGSYEQYF
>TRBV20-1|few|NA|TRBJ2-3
TGCAGTGCTGACGCGGGGCTGGGCGGGGAGGCAGATACGCAGTATTTT
CSADAGLGGEADTQYF
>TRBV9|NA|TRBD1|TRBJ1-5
TGTGCCAGCAGCGCAGGGGACAGGAACCAGCCCCAGCATTTT
CASSAGDRNQPQHF
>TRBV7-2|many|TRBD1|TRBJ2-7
TGTGCCAGCAGCTTATCCCGGGACAGGGTCGCCTACGAGCAGTACTTC
CASSLSRDRVAYEQYF
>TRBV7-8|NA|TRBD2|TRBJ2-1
TGTGCCAGCAGCTTAGGTACTAGAGCGGACGGGAGGGATGAGCAGTTCTTC
CASSLGTRADGRDEQFF